The clone carrying this T cell receptor beta chain was seen repeatedly, ten times or more. Other autoimmune diseases, uncontrolled infections, pregnancy or lactation excluded patients from enrollment. Amplification of the TCR beta CDR3 regions used RNA transcripts (as template). The library came from an HTBI-primed first-round RT-PCR and a second-round multiplex PCR. TCRdb reanalysed the multiplex PCR reads using MiXCR and keeps one entry per CDR3 protein. The data hold hundreds of thousands of distinct CDR3 sequences, with about a fifth observed a single time. The CDR3 covers 16 residues. From germline, CDR1 is MNHNS and CDR2 SASEGT. V was cut by 2 bases and J by 0 bases, with 10 bases left in between. This specimen comes from a study of Graves' ophthalmopathy and Graves' hyperthyroidism.

This chain connects TRBV6-1 to TRBJ2-2; D unresolved. Sequenced sample: peripheral blood. The source is a woman younger than 30 with stable Graves' hyperthyroidism. Some clones in this sample may be carry-over from other donors' samples. The CDR3: CASSELNSPNTGELFF. The CDR3 nucleotides are TGTGCCAGCAGTGAACTAAACTCCCCGAACACCGGGGAGCTGTTTTTT.